Listed here is a single TCR beta chain. The data were obtained in a study of blood T cell repertoires in COVID-19. Sequenced by immunoSEQ multiplex PCR; TCRdb stores in-frame clones only, minus some. Of 500,000 or so clones listed, 87% are singletons. Participant-reported clinical history was the basis for cohort assignment. The CDR3 is 15 amino acids. The V and J ends lost 0 bases and 9 bases, in that order; junction bases with no gene match: 5. Germline V gives CDR1 MNHEY, CDR2 SVGEGT. The specimen was PBMCs or T cells enriched from blood (not recorded which). The TCR sequence derives from a woman aged 18-29 years who had recovered from COVID-19. The chain employs TRBV6-2 or TRBV6-3 and TRBJ1-3, with 10 bases fitting TRBD1. The CDR3 here is CASSYSYGQGGTIYF. The CDR3 bases are TGTGCCAGCAGTTACTCCTACGGACAGGGGGGCACCATATATTTT.